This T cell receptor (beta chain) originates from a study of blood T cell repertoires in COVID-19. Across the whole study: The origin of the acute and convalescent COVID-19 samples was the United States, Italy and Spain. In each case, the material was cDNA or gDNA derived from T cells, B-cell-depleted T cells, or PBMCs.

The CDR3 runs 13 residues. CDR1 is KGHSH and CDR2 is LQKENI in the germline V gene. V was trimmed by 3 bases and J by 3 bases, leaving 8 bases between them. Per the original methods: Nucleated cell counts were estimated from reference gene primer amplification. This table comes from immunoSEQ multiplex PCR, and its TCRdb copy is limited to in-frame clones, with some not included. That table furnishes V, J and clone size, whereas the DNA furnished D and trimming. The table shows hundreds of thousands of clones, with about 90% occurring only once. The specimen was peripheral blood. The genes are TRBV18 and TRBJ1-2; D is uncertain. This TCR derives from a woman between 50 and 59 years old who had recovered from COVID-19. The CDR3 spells CASSPTAYYGYTF. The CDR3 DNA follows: TGTGCCAGCTCACCTACAGCCTACTATGGCTACACCTTC.